This T cell receptor beta chain was captured by sequencing in a study of cytomegalovirus exposure and HLA in healthy donors. Study as a whole: A prior analysis found around 110 million unique TCR beta sequences from around 190 million T cells.

Germline-derived CDR1 and CDR2 are MGHRA and YSYEKL. This CDR3 is built from 14 residues. The V gene end was trimmed by 4 bases and the J gene end by 7 bases; junction bases not matched to a gene: 6. PCR used 60 Vbeta primers and 13 Jbeta primers. Clones were sequenced by immunoSEQ multiplex PCR, and TCRdb holds only the in-frame ones, with some missing. This table holds around 92,000 clones, roughly 74% found once. The sequence came from an older woman in good health and CMV-seropositive. The V and J genes are TRBV4-1 and TRBJ1-2; 10 positions match TRBD1. The sample comprised PBMCs. CDR3 sequence reads: CASSPQTGGGGYTF. The CDR3, as DNA: TGCGCCAGCAGCCCACAGACAGGGGGCGGTGGCTACACCTTC.